Below, 4 T cell receptor beta chains from the same sample are listed, as sequenced in a study of cytomegalovirus exposure and HLA in healthy donors. Libraries were prepared by immunoSEQ multiplex PCR; TCRdb keeps only in-frame clonotypes and omits some of them. The sample consists of 110,000 to 150,000 clones, 86% of them appearing once. The sample consisted of PBMCs. The receptors originated from a young man in good health and CMV-seronegative.

The chain recombines TRBV10-3 with TRBJ1-1, with a possible D match to TRBD1 (5 bases). Germline CDR1 reads ENHRY; CDR2 reads SYGVKD. V dropped 10 bases and J dropped 1 base, with 16 bases sitting between them. There are 14 residues in the CDR3. The CDR3 here is CATLESGPNTEAFF. The CDR3 nucleotides are TGTGCCACCCTAGAGTCAGGGCCGAACACTGAAGCTTTCTTT.

This clone was counted a few times. Written as DNA, the CDR3 is TGTGCCAGCAGTGCGTCCCGGGACAGTGAAGCTTTCTTT. Translating it yields CASSASRDSEAFF. The rearrangement joins TRBV25-1 to TRBJ1-1, with TRBD1 matching 7 bases. The germline V gene encodes CDR1 MGHDK and CDR2 SYGVNS. V dropped 4 bases and J dropped 7; count of bases not matched to a gene: 6. The CDR3 is made up of 13 amino acids.

The gene calls are TRBV18 and TRBJ2-1; 9 bases are shared with TRBD1. Per the germline V gene, CDR1 is KGHSH and CDR2 is LQKENI. The CDR3 sequence is 16 residues long. The trim removed 2 bases at V and 9 bases at J, leaving 11 bases unmatched. The CDR3 spells CASSPTSDRGRSEQFF. Here the CDR3 DNA reads TGTGCCAGCTCACCAACCTCGGACAGGGGAAGGAGTGAGCAGTTCTTC.

This clone was observed a handful of times. The rearrangement links TRBV28 to TRBJ1-2, with 8 positions matching TRBD1. CDR1 is MDHEN and CDR2 is SYDVKM in the germline V gene. The J segment lost 7 bases and the V segment lost 4 bases, leaving 5 bases of the junction unmatched. The CDR3 contains 13 residues. Here the CDR3 reads CASSYAGGAGYTF. The CDR3 DNA is TGTGCCAGCAGTTATGCAGGGGGCGCTGGCTACACCTTC.